This entry lists 2 T cell receptor beta chains sequenced from one sample in a study of blood T cell repertoires in COVID-19. Method: immunoSEQ multiplex PCR; TCRdb's copy keeps in-frame clones and lacks some. The repertoire holds about 52,000 clones, with around 81% as singletons. The sample taken for sequencing was peripheral blood. The receptors were gathered from a man between 65 and 80 years old with active COVID-19.

V usage is TRBV5-1 and J usage is TRBJ2-3; the D gene is possibly TRBD1 (5 bases). Trimming shortened V by 0 bases and J by 2 bases, and 10 bases separated the two germline ends. The germline CDR1 and CDR2 sequences are SGHRS and YFSETQ. This CDR3 has 15 amino acids. The CDR3 DNA follows: TGCGCCAGCAGCTTGGACAGGCGATCCACAGATACGCAGTATTTT. Translated, it gives CASSLDRRSTDTQYF.

V and J are TRBV5-1 and TRBJ1-4; the D gene is possibly TRBD1 (6 bases). The length of the CDR3 is 15 residues. The germline CDR1 and CDR2 sequences are SGHRS and YFSETQ. Trimming shortened V by 3 bases and J by 3 bases, and 12 bases separated the two germline ends. The CDR3 is CASSSSGVPNEKLFF. In DNA, the CDR3 is TGCGCCAGCAGCTCGTCAGGGGTCCCTAATGAAAAACTGTTTTTT.